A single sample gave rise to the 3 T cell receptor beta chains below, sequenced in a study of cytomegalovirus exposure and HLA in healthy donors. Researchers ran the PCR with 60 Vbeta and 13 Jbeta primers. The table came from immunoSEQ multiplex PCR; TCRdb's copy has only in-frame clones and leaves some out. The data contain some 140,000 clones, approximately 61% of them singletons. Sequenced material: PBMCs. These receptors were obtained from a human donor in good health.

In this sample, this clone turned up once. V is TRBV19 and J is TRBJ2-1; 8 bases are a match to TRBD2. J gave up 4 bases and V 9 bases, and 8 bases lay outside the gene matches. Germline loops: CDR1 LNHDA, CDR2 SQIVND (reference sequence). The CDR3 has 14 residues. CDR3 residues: CARPGTRQYNEQFF. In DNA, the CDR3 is TGTGCCAGGCCCGGGACTAGGCAGTACAATGAGCAGTTCTTC.

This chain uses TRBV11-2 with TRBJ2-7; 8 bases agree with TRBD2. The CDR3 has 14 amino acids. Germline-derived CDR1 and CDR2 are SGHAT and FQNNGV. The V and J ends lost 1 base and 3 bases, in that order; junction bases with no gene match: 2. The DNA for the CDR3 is TGTGCCAGCAGCTTAGCTGCGGGAGGCTACGAGCAGTACTTC. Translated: CASSLAAGGYEQYF.

CDR3 residues: CASSPRLNEQFF. The CDR3 region has the DNA TGTGCCAGCAGTCCCCGGTTGAATGAGCAGTTCTTC. The genes are TRBV6-9 and TRBJ2-1; D call uncertain. CDR3 length equals 12 residues. The V end was cut by 5 bases, the J end by 7 bases, with 9 bases between. The germline gives CDR1 MNHGY, CDR2 SVAAGI.